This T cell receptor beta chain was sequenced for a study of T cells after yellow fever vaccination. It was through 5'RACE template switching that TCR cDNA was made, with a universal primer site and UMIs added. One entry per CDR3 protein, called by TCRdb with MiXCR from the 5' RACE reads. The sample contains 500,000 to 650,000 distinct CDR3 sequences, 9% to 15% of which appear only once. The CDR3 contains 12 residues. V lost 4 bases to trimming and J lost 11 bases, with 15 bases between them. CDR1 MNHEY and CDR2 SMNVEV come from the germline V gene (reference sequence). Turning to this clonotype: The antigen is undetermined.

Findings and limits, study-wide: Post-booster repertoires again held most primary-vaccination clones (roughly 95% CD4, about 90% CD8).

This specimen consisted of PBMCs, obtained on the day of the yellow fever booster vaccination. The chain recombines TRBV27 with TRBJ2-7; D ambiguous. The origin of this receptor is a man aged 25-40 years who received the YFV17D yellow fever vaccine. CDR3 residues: CASSSNRFEEYF. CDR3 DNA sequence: TGTGCCAGCAGTTCCAATCGTTTTGAGGAGTACTTC.